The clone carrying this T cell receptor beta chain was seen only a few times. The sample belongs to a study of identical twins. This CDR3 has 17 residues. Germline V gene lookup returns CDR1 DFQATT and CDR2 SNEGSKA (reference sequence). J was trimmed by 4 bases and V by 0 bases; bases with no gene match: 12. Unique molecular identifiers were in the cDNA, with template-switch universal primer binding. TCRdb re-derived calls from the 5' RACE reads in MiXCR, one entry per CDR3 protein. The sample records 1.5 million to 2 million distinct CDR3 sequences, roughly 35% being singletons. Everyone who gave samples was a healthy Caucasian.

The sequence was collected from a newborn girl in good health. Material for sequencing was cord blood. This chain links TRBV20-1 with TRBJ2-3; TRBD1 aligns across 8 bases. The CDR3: CSARDLQDRARADTQYF. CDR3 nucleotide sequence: TGCAGTGCTAGAGATTTACAGGACAGGGCCCGCGCAGATACGCAGTATTTT.